These 23 T cell receptor beta chains were sequenced from one sample in a study of cytotoxic CD8 clonotypes in ibrutinib-treated CLL. Sequenced by immunoSEQ multiplex PCR; TCRdb stores in-frame clones only, minus some. The table includes 160,000 or so clones, about 88% detected once. The specimen was PBMCs, collected at disease progression, from a patient treated with ibrutinib. The receptors here all came from a human donor with chronic lymphocytic leukemia.

The chain links TRBV5-1 to TRBJ2-1; D is unclear. V lost 0 bases and J lost 0, with 7 bases in between. CDR3 size: 15 residues. From germline, CDR1 is SGHRS and CDR2 YFSETQ. In DNA, the CDR3 is TGCGCCAGCAGCTTGGAGCGAACCTCCTACAATGAGCAGTTCTTC. This sequence encodes CASSLERTSYNEQFF.

This chain uses TRBV29-1 with TRBJ2-5; no clear D gene. The CDR3 spans 10 residues. Germline CDR1 is SQVTM and CDR2 is ANQGSEA. V was clipped by 7 bases and J by 5 bases, with 8 bases between them. CDR3: CSAGRETQYF. CDR3 nucleotides: TGCAGCGCTGGGCGTGAGACCCAGTACTTC.

In nucleotides, the CDR3 is TGTGCCAGCAGTGTTAGTGACAATAGCAATCAGCCCCAGCATTTT. As protein: CASSVSDNSNQPQHF. V and J are TRBV2 and TRBJ1-5; D unresolved. Trimming shortened V by 4 bases and J by 0 bases, and 10 bases separated the two germline ends. The germline V gene encodes CDR1 SNHLY and CDR2 FYNNEI. The CDR3 sequence is 15 residues long.

CDR3 in DNA: TGTGCCAGCAGTGTCAGAGGGACTAGCACCACAGATACGCAGTATTTT. Protein product: CASSVRGTSTTDTQYF. The V call is TRBV2, the J call TRBJ2-3, with 9 bases that match TRBD2. This CDR3 region has 16 residues. The J segment lost 2 bases and the V segment lost 4 bases, leaving 7 bases of the junction unmatched. CDR1 is SNHLY and CDR2 is FYNNEI in the germline V gene.

J is TRBJ1-4 and V is TRBV15; the D is unclear. V lost 0 bases and J lost 8, with 10 bases in between. The V gene's germline CDR1 is LNHNV and CDR2 YYDKDF (reference sequence). The CDR3 sequence is 14 residues long. The CDR3 reads CATSRDRLGEKLFF. The CDR3 DNA sequence: TGTGCCACCAGCAGAGATAGGTTAGGGGAAAAACTGTTTTTT.

This rearrangement joins TRBV30 to TRBJ1-3, with D perhaps matching TRBD1 (5 bases). Germline assignment: CDR1 GTSNPN and CDR2 SVGIG (reference sequence). The CDR3 runs to 15 residues. V was pared by 2 bases and J by 3 bases, with 14 bases between. This chain's CDR3 is CAWSLGEVDGNTIYF. The CDR3 DNA is TGTGCCTGGAGTTTAGGGGAGGTAGATGGAAACACCATATATTTT.

V usage is TRBV28 and J usage is TRBJ1-1, with D perhaps TRBD1 (6 bases). Per germline, CDR1 MDHEN and CDR2 SYDVKM. CDR3 length: 16 residues. V dropped 3 bases and J dropped 2 bases, with 16 bases sitting between them. CDR3 DNA sequence: TGTGCCAGCAGTTTTCTTTTGTCCAGGGGTAACACTGAAGCTTTCTTT. Amino acids: CASSFLLSRGNTEAFF.

Worth noting for this clone: This CDR3 is also generated by other DNA sequences in the sample. The rearrangement joins TRBV9 to TRBJ2-7; 8 bases line up with TRBD1. CDR3 size: 14 residues. The ends lost 2 bases at V and 4 bases at J; junction bases unmatched: 5. The germline CDR1 and CDR2 sequences are SGDLS and YYNGEE. The DNA for the CDR3 is TGTGCCAGCAGCGTGGGTCAGGGGGCTTACGAGCAGTACTTC. This translates into CASSVGQGAYEQYF.

This rearrangement joins TRBV6-6 to TRBJ2-1, with 9 bases identical to TRBD1. Germline-derived CDR1 and CDR2 are MNHNY and SVGAGI (reference sequence). This CDR3 has 15 amino acids. The ends lost 2 bases at V and 3 bases at J; junction bases unmatched: 2. The CDR3 coding sequence is TGTGCCAGCAGTTACCGGACAGGGGTCTACAATGAGCAGTTCTTC. Its translation: CASSYRTGVYNEQFF.

This clone is a singleton in its sample. V usage is TRBV6-1 and J usage is TRBJ1-2; D gene unclear. Trimming left V 5 bases short and J 4 bases short, with 17 bases between. The germline gives CDR1 MNHNS, CDR2 SASEGT. The CDR3 extends over 15 amino acids. Written as DNA, the CDR3 is TGTGCCAGCAGTCACCCGGGTAGCCTCCTCTATGGCTACACCTTC. This codes for CASSHPGSLLYGYTF.

The rearrangement uses TRBV9 and TRBJ2-1; 9 bases map to TRBD2. The junction had 10 bases not matched to a gene; V was cut back by 4 bases and J by 2 bases. This CDR3 has 17 residues. Germline-derived CDR1 and CDR2 are SGDLS and YYNGEE. CDR3 region: CASSTESLAGTYNEQFF. The CDR3 DNA follows: TGTGCCAGCAGCACCGAGAGTCTAGCGGGGACCTACAATGAGCAGTTCTTC.

The gene calls are TRBV19 and TRBJ1-3, with D perhaps TRBD1 (6 bases). This CDR3 has 14 residues. Germline V gene lookup returns CDR1 LNHDA and CDR2 SQIVND (reference sequence). The ends were cut back, 4 bases at V and 6 bases at J, with 13 bases in the middle. CDR3: CASSSGQFINTIYF. In nucleotides, the CDR3 is TGTGCCAGTAGTAGCGGACAGTTTATAAACACCATATATTTT.

CDR3 in amino acids: CASSSTGLAGVSEQYF. The DNA of the CDR3 is TGTGCCAGCAGTTCCACCGGACTAGCGGGGGTCTCCGAGCAGTACTTC. V gene TRBV27 combines with J gene TRBJ2-7, with 13 bases aligning to TRBD2. This CDR3 has 16 residues. V gave up 4 bases and J gave up 6 bases; unmatched junction bases: 9. Germline V CDR1 and CDR2: MNHEY, SMNVEV (reference sequence).

The chain is built from TRBV7-6 and TRBJ2-1; unclear D gene. V was pared by 0 bases and J by 8 bases, with 11 bases between. Germline lookup yields CDR1 SGHVS and CDR2 FNYEAQ. CDR3 length equals 14 residues. CDR3 nucleotides: TGTGCCAGCAGCTTAGCGGGCCGGAACGATGAGCAGTTCTTC. Residues: CASSLAGRNDEQFF.

This chain's CDR3 is CASSPALAGGGEQYF. Here the CDR3 DNA reads TGTGCCAGCAGCCCGGCTCTAGCGGGAGGGGGCGAGCAGTACTTC. The gene calls are TRBV5-4 and TRBJ2-7, with 12 bases that match TRBD2. The germline V gene encodes CDR1 SGHNT and CDR2 YYREEE (reference sequence). CDR3 length: 15 residues. Trimming removed 4 bases from V and 6 bases from J; junction bases left unmatched: 8.

CDR3 residues: CASSYRDGLGDEQFF. The CDR3 region has the DNA TGTGCCAGCAGCTACCGGGACGGGCTGGGGGATGAGCAGTTCTTC. This chain links TRBV5-8 with TRBJ2-1; the D call may be TRBD1 or TRBD2 (5 bases each). From germline, CDR1 is SGHTS and CDR2 YDEGEE. Trimming took off 3 bases at V and 8 bases at J, with 18 bases between the two ends. The CDR3 runs to 15 residues.

The V call is TRBV20-1, the J call TRBJ1-3; D gene ambiguous. The V end was cut by 6 bases, the J end by 2 bases, with 5 bases between. This CDR3 region has 11 residues. Per germline, CDR1 DFQATT and CDR2 SNEGSKA (reference sequence). Here the CDR3 reads CSALTGNTIYF. CDR3 in DNA: TGCAGTGCCCTGACTGGAAACACCATATATTTT.

The chain has TRBV7-2 and TRBJ1-4, with 7 bases fitting TRBD1. Germline lookup yields CDR1 SGHTA and CDR2 FQGNSA. This CDR3 has 14 residues. Unmatched junction bases numbered 8, after V lost 5 bases and J lost 8 bases. The CDR3 nucleotides are TGTGCCAGCAGCCCGGGCGGGACAGAAGAAAAACTGTTTTTT. Residues: CASSPGGTEEKLFF.

The chain employs TRBV6-5 and TRBJ2-7, with unresolved D. The CDR3 extends over 15 amino acids. Germline CDR1 MNHEY, CDR2 SVGAGI. Trimming removed 9 bases from V and 2 bases from J, with 20 bases in between. The CDR3 coding sequence is TGTGCCAGTAGATATTCCCGAGACACTACCTACGAGCAGTACTTC. This translates into CASRYSRDTTYEQYF.

The J gene is TRBJ2-7, the V gene TRBV27, with D tentatively TRBD2 (6 bases). Germline-derived CDR1 and CDR2 are MNHEY and SMNVEV (reference sequence). The V end lost 8 bases, the J end lost 0 bases, and 11 bases lay between the germline ends. This CDR3 is built from 13 residues. The CDR3 DNA follows: TGTGCCAGCGGGTGGCGGGACTCCTACGAGCAGTACTTC. This codes for CASGWRDSYEQYF.

The CDR3 coding sequence is TGCAGTGCTTTGACCACAGATACGCAGTATTTT. It translates to CSALTTDTQYF. This chain uses TRBV20-1 with TRBJ2-3; D uncertain. The germline V gene encodes CDR1 DFQATT and CDR2 SNEGSKA (reference sequence). V dropped 5 bases and J dropped 2 bases, with 5 bases sitting between them. The CDR3 has 11 amino acids.

This chain connects TRBV10-1 to TRBJ2-1, with 8 positions matching TRBD2. The CDR3 covers 13 residues. Germline CDR1 WNHNN, CDR2 SYGVQD (reference sequence). J gave up 9 bases and V 6 bases, and 7 bases lay outside the gene matches. The CDR3, as DNA: TGCGCCAGCAGGCAGCGGGAGAAGGGTGAGCAGTTCTTC. This gives the protein CASRQREKGEQFF.

This clone appeared a single time. The V and J genes are TRBV5-1 and TRBJ1-4; TRBD1 might be the D (5 bases). Germline V gene data show CDR1 as SGHRS and CDR2 as YFSETQ. The CDR3 sequence is 13 residues long. V lost 4 bases and J lost 2, with 6 bases in between. The CDR3 reads CASSAGTNEKLFF. The CDR3 DNA is TGCGCCAGCAGCGCAGGGACTAATGAAAAACTGTTTTTT.